This is a list of T cell receptor beta chains from one sample in a study of blood T cell repertoires in COVID-19. Clones were sequenced by immunoSEQ multiplex PCR, and TCRdb holds only the in-frame ones, with some missing. The table lists 250,000 to 300,000 clones, more than 75% of them singletons. Sequenced material: PBMCs or T cells enriched from blood (not recorded which). All receptors come from a woman between 45 and 65 years old who had been exposed to COVID-19. Each CDR3 is given with its conserved first and last residue. The order of the fields is D gene, V gene, J gene, clone size, CDR3 protein, CDR3 DNA. A D gene is named only where the DNA matches it firmly. Not all rows give a size; the values are once, few, many and, for expanded clones, a class.

TRBD1,TRBV7-8,TRBJ1-2,-,CASSHQQGNGYTF,TGTGCCAGCAGCCACCAACAGGGGAACGGCTACACCTTC
-,TRBV6-6,TRBJ1-1,once,CASRSRQNPTEAFF,TGTGCCAGCAGATCCAGACAGAATCCCACTGAAGCTTTCTTT
-,TRBV10-1,TRBJ1-1,-,CASSVGRNTEAFF,TGCGCCAGCAGTGTGGGCAGAAACACTGAAGCTTTCTTT
-,TRBV4-3,TRBJ2-7,-,CASSSYPGGLYEQYF,TGCGCCAGCAGCTCTTACCCAGGGGGGTTGTACGAGCAGTACTTC
TRBD1,TRBV2,TRBJ1-5,-,CASWGQGELGSNQPQHF,TGTGCCAGCTGGGGACAGGGTGAATTAGGAAGCAATCAGCCCCAGCATTTT
TRBD1,TRBV5-1,TRBJ2-7,-,CASSPIPPGQGFHEQYF,TGCGCCAGCAGCCCAATACCCCCGGGACAGGGGTTCCACGAGCAGTACTTC
TRBD1,TRBV11-3,TRBJ2-3,-,CASSKTGGAVDTQYF,TGTGCCAGCAGTAAAACAGGGGGCGCGGTAGATACGCAGTATTTT
TRBD1,TRBV7-3,TRBJ2-2,-,CASSASGTGGTGELFF,TGTGCCAGCAGCGCCTCCGGGACAGGGGGGACCGGGGAGCTGTTTTTT
TRBD1,TRBV6-6,TRBJ1-1,-,CASTSMGQVNTEAFF,TGTGCCAGCACCTCGATGGGACAGGTGAACACTGAAGCTTTCTTT
-,TRBV7-2,TRBJ1-2,-,CASSLGVTQGHYGYTF,TGTGCCAGCAGCTTAGGGGTAACACAGGGCCACTATGGCTACACCTTC
-,TRBV11-2,TRBJ1-4,-,CASSSTRNVGEKLFF,TGTGCCAGCAGCTCGACGCGGAACGTTGGGGAAAAACTGTTTTTT
-,TRBV28,TRBJ1-2,once,CASSLGGKGTGYTF,TGTGCCAGCAGTTTAGGAGGTAAAGGGACAGGCTACACCTTC
TRBD1,TRBV29-1,TRBJ1-1,once,CSVAGTVNTEAFF,TGCAGCGTTGCCGGGACAGTTAACACTGAAGCTTTCTTT
-,TRBV7-9,TRBJ1-1,-,CASSPFGGGLNTEAFF,TGTGCCAGCAGCCCGTTCGGGGGAGGCTTGAACACTGAAGCTTTCTTT
TRBD1,TRBV6-5,TRBJ1-2,few,CASSYRQGPNYGYTF,TGTGCCAGCAGTTACCGACAGGGCCCCAACTATGGCTACACCTTC
-,TRBV10-3,TRBJ2-2,-,CAISDRIGGPSTGELFF,TGTGCCATCAGTGATCGAATCGGGGGACCCTCAACCGGGGAGCTGTTTTTT
TRBD2,TRBV24-1,TRBJ2-7,-,CATGFTGSSGGISYEQYF,TGTGCCACCGGGTTTACAGGGTCTAGCGGGGGGATTTCCTACGAGCAGTACTTC
-,TRBV12-3/TRBV12-4,TRBJ2-3,-,CASGREHTDTQYF,TGTGCCAGCGGAAGGGAGCACACAGATACGCAGTATTTT
-,TRBV30,TRBJ1-2,-,CAWSSGLGRGRGGYTF,TGTGCCTGGAGTTCTGGTTTGGGCAGGGGAAGAGGTGGCTACACCTTC
-,TRBV10-3,TRBJ1-2,-,CAISEEVRKAGYTF,TGTGCCATCAGTGAGGAGGTCCGGAAGGCTGGCTACACCTTC
TRBD1,TRBV7-9,TRBJ1-2,-,CASSSPAGQPNYGYTF,TGTGCCAGCAGCTCCCCTGCGGGACAGCCTAACTATGGCTACACCTTC
TRBD2,TRBV10-3,TRBJ2-1,-,CAISASGQFNNEQFF,TGTGCCATCAGTGCTAGCGGGCAGTTTAACAATGAGCAGTTCTTC
-,TRBV18,TRBJ2-5,-,CASSPKRYGETQYF,TGTGCCAGCTCACCAAAGAGATATGGAGAGACCCAGTACTTC
-,TRBV7-2,TRBJ1-4,-,CASSPGAIRGEKLFF,TGTGCCAGCAGCCCAGGGGCCATACGGGGCGAAAAACTGTTTTTT
TRBD2,TRBV9,TRBJ2-3,once,CASSSAGGGAKDTQYF,TGTGCCAGCAGCTCAGCCGGCGGGGGGGCGAAAGATACGCAGTATTTT
-,TRBV6-5,TRBJ1-1,-,CASYVSQIFTEAFF,TGTGCCAGCTATGTCTCACAGATATTCACTGAAGCTTTCTTT
TRBD2,TRBV4-1,TRBJ2-7,-,CASSPVGLRGGLGYEQYF,TGCGCCAGCAGCCCCGTCGGTCTGCGGGGGGGCCTGGGCTACGAGCAGTACTTC
-,TRBV5-1,TRBJ1-5,-,CASSLAGYSNQPQHF,TGCGCCAGCAGCTTGGCAGGTTATAGCAATCAGCCCCAGCATTTT
-,TRBV5-4,TRBJ1-2,-,CASSLAGDGYTF,TGTGCCAGCAGCTTGGCAGGGGACGGCTACACCTTC
TRBD1,TRBV6-5,TRBJ2-7,-,CASRIDRAYEQYF,TGTGCCAGCAGGATCGACAGGGCCTACGAGCAGTACTTC
TRBD1,TRBV7-9,TRBJ2-7,-,CASSSYGQGDNYEQYF,TGTGCCAGCAGTTCTTACGGACAGGGAGATAACTACGAGCAGTACTTC
-,TRBV5-6,TRBJ1-2,-,CASSQGPALHTF,TGTGCCAGCAGTCAGGGGCCAGCGCTCCACACCTTC
-,TRBV2,TRBJ1-5,once,CASRWGSGGSNQPQHF,TGTGCCAGCAGGTGGGGTTCCGGGGGTAGCAATCAGCCCCAGCATTTT
TRBD1,TRBV6-4,TRBJ1-1,once,CASSDSRQGGKTEAFF,TGTGCCAGCAGTGACTCGAGACAGGGGGGAAAAACTGAAGCTTTCTTT
-,TRBV28,TRBJ1-1,once,CASSLQGLMNTEAFF,TGTGCCAGCAGTTTACAAGGACTGATGAACACTGAAGCTTTCTTT
-,TRBV19,TRBJ1-1,once,CASSLDILNTEAFF,TGTGCCAGTAGCCTCGACATATTGAACACTGAAGCTTTCTTT
-,TRBV6-5,TRBJ2-7,-,CASNTAGNEQYF,TGTGCCAGCAATACAGCGGGCAACGAGCAGTACTTC
TRBD1,TRBV19,TRBJ2-1,-,CASRDRAIDNEQFF,TGTGCCAGTAGGGACAGGGCAATTGACAATGAGCAGTTCTTC
-,TRBV11-2,TRBJ1-5,-,CASSLTGSQPQHF,TGTGCCAGCAGCTTGACAGGAAGTCAGCCCCAGCATTTT
-,TRBV3-1/TRBV3-2,TRBJ2-3,-,CASSKGKGTDTQYF,TGTGCCAGCAGTAAGGGGAAGGGAACAGATACGCAGTATTTT
TRBD1,TRBV28,TRBJ1-2,-,CASTTGRQGAEYGYTF,TGTGCCAGCACCACGGGGAGACAGGGGGCAGAATATGGCTACACCTTC